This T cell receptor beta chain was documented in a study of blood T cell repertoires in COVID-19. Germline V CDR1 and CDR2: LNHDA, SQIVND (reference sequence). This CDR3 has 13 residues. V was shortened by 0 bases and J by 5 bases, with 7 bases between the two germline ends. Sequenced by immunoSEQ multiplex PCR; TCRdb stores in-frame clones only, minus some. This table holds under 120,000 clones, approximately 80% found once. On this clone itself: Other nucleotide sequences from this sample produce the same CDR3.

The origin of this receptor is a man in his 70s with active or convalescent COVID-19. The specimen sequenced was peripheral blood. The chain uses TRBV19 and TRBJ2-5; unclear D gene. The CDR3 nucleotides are TGTGCCAGTAGTATAGACAGTGATGAGACCCAGTACTTC. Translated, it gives CASSIDSDETQYF.